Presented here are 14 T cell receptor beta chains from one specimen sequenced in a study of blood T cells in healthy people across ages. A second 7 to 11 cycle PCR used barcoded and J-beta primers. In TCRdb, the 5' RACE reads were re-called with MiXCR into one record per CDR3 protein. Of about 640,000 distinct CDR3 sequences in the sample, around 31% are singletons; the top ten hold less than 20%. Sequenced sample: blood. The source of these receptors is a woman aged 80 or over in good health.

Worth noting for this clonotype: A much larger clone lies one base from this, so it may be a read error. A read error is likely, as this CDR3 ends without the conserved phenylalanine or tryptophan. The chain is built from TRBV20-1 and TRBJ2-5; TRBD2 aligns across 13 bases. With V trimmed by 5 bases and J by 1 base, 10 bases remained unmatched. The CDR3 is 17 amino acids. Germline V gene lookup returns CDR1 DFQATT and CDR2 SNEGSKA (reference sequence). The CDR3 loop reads CSAGTGTSGETQETQYL. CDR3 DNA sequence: TGCAGTGCTGGAACCGGGACTAGCGGGGAGACCCAAGAGACCCAGTACTTG.

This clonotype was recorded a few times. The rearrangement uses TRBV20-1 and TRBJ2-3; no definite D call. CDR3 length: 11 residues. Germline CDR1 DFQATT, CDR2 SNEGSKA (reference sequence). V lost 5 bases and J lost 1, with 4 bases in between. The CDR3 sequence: CSADGTDTQYF. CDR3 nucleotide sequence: TGCAGTGCTGATGGCACAGATACGCAGTATTTT.

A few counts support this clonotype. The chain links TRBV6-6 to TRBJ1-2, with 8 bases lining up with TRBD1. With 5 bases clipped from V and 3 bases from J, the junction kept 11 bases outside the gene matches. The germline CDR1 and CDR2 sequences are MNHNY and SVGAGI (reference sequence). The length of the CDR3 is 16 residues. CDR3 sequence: CASSSRQGAIHYGYTF. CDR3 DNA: TGTGCCAGCAGTAGTAGGCAGGGGGCGATTCACTATGGCTACACCTTC.

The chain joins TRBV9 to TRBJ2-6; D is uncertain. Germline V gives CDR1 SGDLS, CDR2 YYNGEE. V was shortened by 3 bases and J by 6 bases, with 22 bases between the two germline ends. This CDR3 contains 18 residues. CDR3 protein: CASSAPPGIASEANVLTF. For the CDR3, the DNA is TGTGCCAGCAGCGCCCCCCCTGGGATAGCTTCCGAGGCCAACGTCCTGACTTTC.

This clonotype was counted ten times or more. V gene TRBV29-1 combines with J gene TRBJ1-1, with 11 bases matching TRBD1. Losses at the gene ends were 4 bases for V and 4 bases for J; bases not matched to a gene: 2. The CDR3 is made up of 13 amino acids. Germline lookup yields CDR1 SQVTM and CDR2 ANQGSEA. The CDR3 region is CSVVGTGGTEAFF. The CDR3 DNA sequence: TGCAGCGTTGTAGGGACAGGGGGCACTGAAGCTTTCTTT.

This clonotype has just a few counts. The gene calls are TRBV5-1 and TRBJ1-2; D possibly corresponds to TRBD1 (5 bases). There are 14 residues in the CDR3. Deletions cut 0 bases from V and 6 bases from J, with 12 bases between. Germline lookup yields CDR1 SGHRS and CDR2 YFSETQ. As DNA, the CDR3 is TGCGCCAGCAGCTTGGCCGGGGGGTTAGATGGCTACACCTTC. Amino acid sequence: CASSLAGGLDGYTF.

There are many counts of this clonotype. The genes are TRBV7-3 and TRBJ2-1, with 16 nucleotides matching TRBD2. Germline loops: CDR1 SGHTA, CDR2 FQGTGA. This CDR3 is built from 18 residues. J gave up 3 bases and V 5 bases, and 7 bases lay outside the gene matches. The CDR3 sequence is CASSLGTSGGAYYNEQFF. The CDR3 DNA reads TGTGCCAGCAGCCTTGGGACTAGCGGGGGGGCTTACTACAATGAGCAGTTCTTC. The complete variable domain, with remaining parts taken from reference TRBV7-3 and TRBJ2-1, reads GAGVSQTPSNKVTEKGKYVELRCDPISGHTALYWYRQSLGQGPEFLIYFQGTGAADDSGLPNDRFFAVRPEGSVSTLKIQRTERGDSAVYLCASSLGTSGGAYYNEQFFGPGTRLTVL.

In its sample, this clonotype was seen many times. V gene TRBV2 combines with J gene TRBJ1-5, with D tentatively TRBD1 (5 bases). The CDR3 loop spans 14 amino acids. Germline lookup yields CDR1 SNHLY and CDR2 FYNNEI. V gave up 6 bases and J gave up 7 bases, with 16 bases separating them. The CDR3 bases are TGTGCCAGCAGCGCCGGGACCCGCGACCAGCCCCAGCATTTT. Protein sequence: CASSAGTRDQPQHF.

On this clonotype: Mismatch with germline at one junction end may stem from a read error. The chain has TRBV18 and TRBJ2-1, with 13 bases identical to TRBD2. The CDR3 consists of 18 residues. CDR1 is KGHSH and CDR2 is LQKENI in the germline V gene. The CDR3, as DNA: TGCGCCAGCTCACCTGCGACTAGCGGGGGGCATTCCTACAATGAGCAGTTCTTC. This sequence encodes CASSPATSGGHSYNEQFF. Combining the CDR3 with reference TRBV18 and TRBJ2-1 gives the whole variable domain NAGVMQNPRHLVRRRGQEARLRCSPMKGHSHVYWYRQLPEEGLKFMVYLQKENIIDESGMPKERFSAEFPKEGPSILRIQQVVRGDSAAYFCASSPATSGGHSYNEQFFGPGTRLTVL.

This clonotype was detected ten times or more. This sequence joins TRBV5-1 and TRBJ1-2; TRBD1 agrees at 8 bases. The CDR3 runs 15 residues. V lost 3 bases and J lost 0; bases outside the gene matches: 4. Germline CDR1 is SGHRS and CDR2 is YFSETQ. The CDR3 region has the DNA TGCGCCAGCAGCTATGGGACAGGAGCTAACTATGGCTACACCTTC. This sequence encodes CASSYGTGANYGYTF.

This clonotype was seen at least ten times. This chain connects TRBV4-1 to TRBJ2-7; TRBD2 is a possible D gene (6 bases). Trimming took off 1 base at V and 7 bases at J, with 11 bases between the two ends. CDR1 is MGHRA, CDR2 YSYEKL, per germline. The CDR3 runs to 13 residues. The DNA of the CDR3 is TGCGCCAGCAGCCAAGTCTCGGGGGTTGAGCAGTACTTC. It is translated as CASSQVSGVEQYF.

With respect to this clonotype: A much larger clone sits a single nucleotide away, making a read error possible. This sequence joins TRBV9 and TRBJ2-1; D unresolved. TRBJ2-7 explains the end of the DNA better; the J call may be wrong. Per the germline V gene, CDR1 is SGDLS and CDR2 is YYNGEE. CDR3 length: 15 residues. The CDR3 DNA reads TGTGCCAGCAGCGTATCCCTATCTTCCTACAATGAGCAGTACTTC. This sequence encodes CASSVSLSSYNEQYF.

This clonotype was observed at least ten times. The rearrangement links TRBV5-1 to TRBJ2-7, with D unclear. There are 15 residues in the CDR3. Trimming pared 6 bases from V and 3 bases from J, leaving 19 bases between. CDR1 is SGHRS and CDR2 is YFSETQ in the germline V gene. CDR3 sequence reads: CASTDPSTSHYEQYF. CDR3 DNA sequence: TGCGCCAGCACCGACCCCAGCACCTCACACTACGAGCAGTACTTC.

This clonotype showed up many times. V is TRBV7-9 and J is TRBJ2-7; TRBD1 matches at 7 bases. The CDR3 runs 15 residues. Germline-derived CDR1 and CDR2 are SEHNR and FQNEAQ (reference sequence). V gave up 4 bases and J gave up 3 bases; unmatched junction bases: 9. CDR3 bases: TGTGCCAGCAGCTCAAGAGACAGGGAGTTCTACGAGCAGTACTTC. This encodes CASSSRDREFYEQYF.